This T cell receptor (beta chain) was profiled in a study of OX40 agonist ivuxolimab in advanced cancers. TCRdb keeps only in-frame clones here, not all; method: immunoSEQ multiplex PCR. This table holds approximately 70,000 clones, roughly 81% found once. The TCR sequence derives from an adult with an advanced solid tumor such as melanoma, head and neck, liver or kidney cancer. The specimen was CD4+ or CD8+ T cells sorted from blood, collected in a trial of the OX40 agonist ivuxolimab.

In nucleotides, the CDR3 is TGTGCCAGCAGCGTAGTCCTGGACAGGGGAAATGAGCAGTTCTTC. Amino acid sequence: CASSVVLDRGNEQFF. V is TRBV9 and J is TRBJ2-1, with TRBD1 identical over 9 bases. V lost 0 bases, J lost 7 bases, and 5 bases stayed unmatched. The germline CDR1 and CDR2 sequences are SGDLS and YYNGEE. The CDR3 sequence is 15 residues long.